The rows below give T cell receptor beta chains drawn from one sample of a study of T cells in Graves' hyperthyroidism and ophthalmopathy. TCRdb re-called the multiplex PCR reads with MiXCR, one entry per CDR3 protein. The sample lists approximately 590,000 distinct CDR3 sequences, around 16% seen once, with less than 9.5% in the top ten. Sequenced sample: blood. The receptors come from a woman in her 30s with Graves' hyperthyroidism. Each CDR3 is given with its conserved first and last residue. Each record gives: V gene, clone size, CDR3 length, D gene, J gene, CDR3 protein, CDR3 DNA. A D gene is named only where the DNA matches it firmly. Not all rows give a size; the values are once, few, many and, for expanded clones, a class.

v_gene: TRBV5-1; abundance: many; len: 14; d_gene: TRBD1; j_gene: TRBJ2-2; CDR3aa: CASDRESNTGELFF; CDR3nt: TGCGCCAGCGACAGGGAGTCGAACACCGGGGAGCTGTTTTTT
v_gene: TRBV10-1; abundance: -; len: 16; d_gene: -; j_gene: TRBJ2-1; CDR3aa: CASSESWSREVNEQFF; CDR3nt: TGCGCCAGCAGTGAGTCCTGGAGTAGGGAAGTCAATGAGCAGTTCTTC
v_gene: TRBV6-1; abundance: many; len: 12; d_gene: -; j_gene: TRBJ2-7; CDR3aa: CASGVLTYEQYF; CDR3nt: TGTGCCAGCGGGGTTCTAACCTACGAGCAGTACTTC
v_gene: TRBV20-1; abundance: few; len: 14; d_gene: -; j_gene: TRBJ2-1; CDR3aa: CSAHYREGYNEQFF; CDR3nt: TGCAGTGCCCACTATCGAGAGGGATACAATGAGCAGTTCTTC
v_gene: TRBV30; abundance: -; len: 13; d_gene: -; j_gene: TRBJ1-1; CDR3aa: CARSGQQNTEAFF; CDR3nt: TGTGCCCGGAGTGGACAGCAGAACACTGAAGCTTTCTTT
v_gene: TRBV5-1; abundance: many; len: 15; d_gene: TRBD1; j_gene: TRBJ2-7; CDR3aa: CASSLMGQGWDEQYF; CDR3nt: TGCGCCAGCAGCTTGATGGGACAGGGGTGGGACGAGCAGTACTTC
v_gene: TRBV27; abundance: many; len: 15; d_gene: -; j_gene: TRBJ1-4; CDR3aa: CASSFKPATNEKLFF; CDR3nt: TGTGCCAGCAGTTTCAAACCTGCAACTAATGAAAAACTGTTTTTT
v_gene: TRBV20-1; abundance: -; len: 11; d_gene: -; j_gene: TRBJ2-3; CDR3aa: CSARAPDTQYF; CDR3nt: TGCAGTGCTAGGGCGCCCGATACGCAGTATTTT
v_gene: TRBV11-2; abundance: -; len: 11; d_gene: -; j_gene: TRBJ2-2; CDR3aa: CASSLAYELFF; CDR3nt: TGTGCCAGCAGCTTAGCTTACGAGCTGTTTTTT
v_gene: TRBV28; abundance: -; len: 14; d_gene: -; j_gene: TRBJ1-2; CDR3aa: CASSSPGKSYGYTF; CDR3nt: TGTGCCAGCAGTTCCCCGGGCAAAAGCTATGGCTACACCTTC
v_gene: TRBV19; abundance: few; len: 15; d_gene: -; j_gene: TRBJ2-3; CDR3aa: CASSFKGEGSGTQYF; CDR3nt: TGTGCCAGTAGTTTTAAGGGGGAGGGTTCGGGGACGCAGTATTTT
v_gene: TRBV5-1; abundance: many; len: 16; d_gene: TRBD2; j_gene: TRBJ2-3; CDR3aa: CASSLVAGGIADTQYF; CDR3nt: TGCGCCAGCAGCTTGGTCGCGGGAGGAATAGCAGATACGCAGTATTTT
v_gene: TRBV10-3; abundance: many; len: 16; d_gene: TRBD2; j_gene: TRBJ2-7; CDR3aa: CAISSEGGGRSYEQYF; CDR3nt: TGTGCCATCTCGTCGGAGGGGGGCGGGAGGTCGTACGAGCAGTACTTC
v_gene: TRBV2; abundance: many; len: 14; d_gene: TRBD1; j_gene: TRBJ2-7; CDR3aa: CASSNRQGHDEQYF; CDR3nt: TGTGCCAGCAGTAATCGACAGGGGCACGACGAGCAGTACTTC
v_gene: TRBV9; abundance: few; len: 16; d_gene: TRBD2; j_gene: TRBJ2-1; CDR3aa: CASSVGTSGRAGEQFF; CDR3nt: TGTGCCAGCAGCGTCGGGACTAGCGGGAGGGCCGGGGAGCAGTTCTTC
v_gene: TRBV7-9; abundance: few; len: 16; d_gene: TRBD2; j_gene: TRBJ2-3; CDR3aa: CASSPTSGGNTDTQYF; CDR3nt: TGTGCCAGCAGCCCAACCAGCGGGGGGAACACAGATACGCAGTATTTT
v_gene: TRBV20-1; abundance: -; len: 14; d_gene: TRBD2; j_gene: TRBJ2-7; CDR3aa: CSASTLAGTYEQYF; CDR3nt: TGCAGTGCTAGCACTCTAGCGGGGACCTACGAGCAGTACTTC
v_gene: TRBV28; abundance: -; len: 14; d_gene: TRBD2; j_gene: TRBJ2-4; CDR3aa: CASSSRDSGEIQYF; CDR3nt: TGTGCCAGCAGTTCCAGAGATAGCGGGGAGATTCAGTACTTC
v_gene: TRBV10-2; abundance: -; len: 13; d_gene: -; j_gene: TRBJ2-3; CDR3aa: CASSEVETDTQYF; CDR3nt: TGCGCCAGCAGTGAAGTCGAGACAGATACGCAGTATTTT
v_gene: TRBV3-1; abundance: many; len: 15; d_gene: -; j_gene: TRBJ1-1; CDR3aa: CASSQGGREDTEAFF; CDR3nt: TGTGCCAGCAGCCAAGGGGGCAGGGAAGACACTGAAGCTTTCTTT
v_gene: TRBV30; abundance: -; len: 13; d_gene: TRBD2; j_gene: TRBJ2-1; CDR3aa: CAWSPLAGNEQFF; CDR3nt: TGTGCCTGGAGTCCCTTAGCGGGCAATGAGCAGTTCTTC
v_gene: TRBV20-1; abundance: -; len: 11; d_gene: -; j_gene: TRBJ2-1; CDR3aa: CSEEGADEQFF; CDR3nt: TGCAGTGAGGAGGGGGCCGATGAGCAGTTCTTC
v_gene: TRBV7-8; abundance: many; len: 16; d_gene: -; j_gene: TRBJ1-4; CDR3aa: CASSSFSTGNNEKLFF; CDR3nt: TGTGCCAGCAGCTCCTTCTCCACGGGGAATAATGAAAAACTGTTTTTT
v_gene: TRBV7-9; abundance: -; len: 14; d_gene: TRBD2; j_gene: TRBJ2-1; CDR3aa: CASSGTSGDNEQFF; CDR3nt: TGTGCCAGCAGCGGAACTAGCGGTGACAATGAGCAGTTCTTC
v_gene: TRBV7-2; abundance: many; len: 14; d_gene: TRBD2; j_gene: TRBJ2-3; CDR3aa: CASGTSGSTDTQYF; CDR3nt: TGTGCCAGCGGGACTAGCGGGAGCACAGATACGCAGTATTTT
v_gene: TRBV28; abundance: many; len: 12; d_gene: -; j_gene: TRBJ2-5; CDR3aa: CASSTPGGTQYF; CDR3nt: TGTGCCAGCAGTACACCCGGGGGGACCCAGTACTTC
v_gene: TRBV14; abundance: -; len: 14; d_gene: -; j_gene: TRBJ2-5; CDR3aa: CASSQALIQETQYF; CDR3nt: TGTGCCAGCAGCCAGGCCCTAATCCAAGAGACCCAGTACTTC
v_gene: TRBV6-2/TRBV6-3; abundance: many; len: 15; d_gene: -; j_gene: TRBJ1-5; CDR3aa: CASSRGGVSNQPQHF; CDR3nt: TGTGCCAGCAGCCGCGGGGGAGTTAGCAATCAGCCCCAGCATTTT
v_gene: TRBV6-6; abundance: many; len: 15; d_gene: -; j_gene: TRBJ1-2; CDR3aa: CASSYFGGSAYGYTF; CDR3nt: TGTGCCAGCAGTTACTTCGGGGGGTCAGCCTATGGCTACACCTTC
v_gene: TRBV15; abundance: many; len: 18; d_gene: -; j_gene: TRBJ2-7; CDR3aa: CATSRDLMLGSRGYEQYF; CDR3nt: TGTGCCACCAGCAGAGATCTTATGTTGGGCAGTCGGGGATACGAGCAGTACTTC
v_gene: TRBV18; abundance: few; len: 15; d_gene: TRBD2; j_gene: TRBJ2-2; CDR3aa: CASSPPSGSAGELFF; CDR3nt: TGTGCCAGCTCACCTCCTAGCGGGAGTGCCGGGGAGCTGTTTTTT
v_gene: TRBV4-1; abundance: -; len: 17; d_gene: -; j_gene: TRBJ2-3; CDR3aa: CASSQEAPRGGTDTQYF; CDR3nt: TGCGCCAGCAGCCAAGAAGCCCCTAGAGGAGGAACAGATACGCAGTATTTT
v_gene: TRBV7-9; abundance: many; len: 17; d_gene: TRBD1; j_gene: TRBJ2-6; CDR3aa: CASSSGTGVTGANVLTF; CDR3nt: TGTGCCAGCAGCTCGGGGACAGGGGTTACTGGGGCCAACGTCCTGACTTTC
v_gene: TRBV7-9; abundance: once; len: 18; d_gene: TRBD2; j_gene: TRBJ2-1; CDR3aa: CASSRYRSREGRYNEQFF; CDR3nt: TGTGCCAGCAGCAGATACAGATCGCGGGAGGGCAGGTACAATGAGCAGTTCTTC
v_gene: TRBV7-3; abundance: -; len: 15; d_gene: -; j_gene: TRBJ2-1; CDR3aa: CASSLLGGAYNEQFF; CDR3nt: TGTGCCAGCAGCTTATTGGGGGGCGCCTACAATGAGCAGTTCTTC
v_gene: TRBV29-1; abundance: many; len: 13; d_gene: -; j_gene: TRBJ1-1; CDR3aa: CSAVRDLITEAFF; CDR3nt: TGCAGCGCCGTCAGGGACCTGATCACTGAAGCTTTCTTT
v_gene: TRBV20-1; abundance: -; len: 14; d_gene: -; j_gene: TRBJ2-3; CDR3aa: CSAGARSGIDTQYF; CDR3nt: TGCAGTGCAGGGGCCCGATCGGGCATAGATACGCAGTATTTT
v_gene: TRBV18; abundance: many; len: 14; d_gene: -; j_gene: TRBJ1-1; CDR3aa: CASSPDRLNTEAFF; CDR3nt: TGTGCCAGCTCACCCGACAGACTGAACACTGAAGCTTTCTTT
v_gene: TRBV2; abundance: -; len: 18; d_gene: TRBD1; j_gene: TRBJ1-1; CDR3aa: CASSNRDRGRWMNTEAFF; CDR3nt: TGTGCCAGCAGTAACCGGGACAGGGGGCGATGGATGAACACTGAAGCTTTCTTT
v_gene: TRBV30; abundance: many; len: 15; d_gene: -; j_gene: TRBJ2-3; CDR3aa: CAWSVPGGAADTQYF; CDR3nt: TGTGCCTGGAGTGTACCCGGGGGCGCGGCGGATACGCAGTATTTT
v_gene: TRBV6-1; abundance: many; len: 17; d_gene: TRBD2; j_gene: TRBJ2-1; CDR3aa: CASSEGPLAGERNEQFF; CDR3nt: TGTGCCAGCAGTGAGGGGCCGTTAGCGGGAGAGCGAAATGAGCAGTTCTTC
v_gene: TRBV3-1; abundance: many; len: 14; d_gene: -; j_gene: TRBJ2-2; CDR3aa: CASSQAPNTGELFF; CDR3nt: TGTGCCAGCAGCCAAGCGCCGAACACCGGGGAGCTGTTTTTT